Below are 32 T cell receptor beta chains sequenced from a single sample in a study of CDR3 diversity in severe acne. TCRdb recomputed calls from the PCR reads with MiXCR, one row per CDR3 protein. Here the sample spans fewer than 100,000 distinct CDR3 sequences, 50% to 65% being singletons. The source material was blood. Receptors originate from a male donor in good health, without acne.

The V gene is TRBV20-1, the J gene TRBJ2-2; D could derive from TRBD1 or TRBD2 (5 bases each). Trimming stripped 3 bases from V and 3 bases from J, with 23 bases between. The CDR3 has 18 residues. Germline V gene sequence: CDR1 DFQATT, CDR2 SNEGSKA (reference sequence). Here the CDR3 reads CSARGPEGIYGYTGELFF. The CDR3, as DNA: TGCAGTGCTAGGGGACCAGAGGGGATCTATGGCTACACCGGGGAGCTGTTTTTT.

This clonotype was counted once. The chain uses TRBV10-3 and TRBJ2-7; D unclear. This CDR3 spans 11 amino acids. V lost 10 bases, J lost 5 bases, and 12 bases lay in between. Germline lookup yields CDR1 ENHRY and CDR2 SYGVKD. In DNA form, the CDR3 reads TGTGCCAGCAGCCTAAATGACGAGCAGTACTTC. Translated, it gives CASSLNDEQYF.

The rearrangement links TRBV29-1 to TRBJ2-2; possible D gene TRBD1, 5 bases. Germline CDR1 SQVTM, CDR2 ANQGSEA. This CDR3 has 13 amino acids. Trimming left V 5 bases short and J 1 base short, with 8 bases between. The CDR3 coding sequence is TGCAGCGTTCACAGGATGAACACCGGGGAGCTGTTTTTT. It codes for CSVHRMNTGELFF.

The chain combines TRBV20-1 with TRBJ2-7, with D possibly called TRBD1 or TRBD2 (5 bases each). Germline lookup yields CDR1 DFQATT and CDR2 SNEGSKA (reference sequence). The CDR3 runs to 11 residues. The V gene lost 6 bases and the J gene lost 6 bases, with 12 bases spanning the gap. CDR3 in amino acids: CSAGTISEQYF. CDR3 in DNA: TGCAGTGCCGGGACCATCTCCGAGCAGTACTTC.

The chain employs TRBV5-5 and TRBJ2-2; 8 bases are shared with TRBD1. CDR3 size: 14 residues. After removal of 4 bases from V and 8 bases from J, the junction contained 7 bases not matched to a gene. Germline CDR1 SGHKS, CDR2 YYEKEE (reference sequence). The CDR3 loop reads CASSPGQGGGELFF. CDR3 in DNA: TGTGCCAGCAGCCCCGGACAGGGAGGAGGGGAGCTGTTTTTT.

Of note for this clonotype: Here the CDR3 omits its conserved ending phenylalanine or tryptophan, so a read error is the likely source. The limits of the CDR3 on the DNA are not certain, so only TCRdb's listed CDR3 is given. The V call is TRBV7-9, the J call TRBJ2-3; TRBD2, as called in the table, went unchecked against the DNA. The CDR3 is 17 residues long, ends included. Germline values: CDR1 SEHNR, CDR2 FQNEAQ (reference sequence). Here the CDR3 reads CASSLESRRPYEQYFGP.

The genes are TRBV7-8 and TRBJ2-3, with TRBD2 matching 13 bases. V was clipped by 5 bases and J by 1 base; unmatched bases: 12. CDR1 is SGHVS and CDR2 is FQNEAQ in the germline V gene. The length of the CDR3 is 19 residues. This CDR3 reads CASSTHGTSGTLGTDTQYF. CDR3 nucleotide sequence: TGTGCCAGCAGCACACACGGGACTAGCGGGACGTTAGGCACAGATACGCAGTATTTT. The variable domain in full, completed from reference TRBV7-8 and TRBJ2-3, reads GAGVSQSPRYKVAKRGQDVALRCDPISGHVSLFWYQQALGQGPEFLTYFQNEAQLDKSGLPSDRFFAERPEGSVSTLKIQRTQQEDSAVYLCASSTHGTSGTLGTDTQYFGPGTRLTVL.

In its sample, this clonotype was seen many times. The chain is built from TRBV27 and TRBJ2-3; TRBD1 aligns across 7 bases. Losses at the gene ends were 6 bases for V and 3 bases for J; bases not matched to a gene: 9. Germline V gives CDR1 MNHEY, CDR2 SMNVEV (reference sequence). The CDR3 consists of 15 residues. This CDR3 is CASRHGQVLTDTQYF. Written as DNA, the CDR3 is TGTGCCAGCAGACACGGACAGGTTTTAACAGATACGCAGTATTTT.

This clonotype came up many times. The chain links TRBV14 to TRBJ2-7; D possibly matches TRBD1 or TRBD2 (6 bases each). V dropped 0 bases and J dropped 5 bases, with 17 bases sitting between them. The CDR3 is 16 amino acids. In germline, CDR1 is SGHDN, CDR2 FVKESK. Here the CDR3 reads CASSQDWWGAPHEQYF. CDR3 DNA sequence: TGTGCCAGCAGCCAAGATTGGTGGGGGGCGCCCCACGAGCAGTACTTC.

This clonotype was seen many times. The chain combines TRBV12-3 or TRBV12-4 with TRBJ2-5; D call uncertain. CDR3 length equals 14 residues. V lost 7 bases and J lost 2, with 14 bases in between. The CDR3 loop reads CASTPTPTQETQYF. The CDR3 DNA is TGTGCCAGCACCCCAACCCCCACGCAAGAGACCCAGTACTTC.

The chain couples TRBV2 to TRBJ1-5; 8 bases line up with TRBD1. Losses at the gene ends were 9 bases for V and 2 bases for J; bases not matched to a gene: 6. CDR1 and CDR2 (germline): SNHLY, FYNNEI. The CDR3 has 14 residues. CDR3 sequence reads: CARSGGRGNQPQHF. Written as DNA, the CDR3 is TGTGCCAGGTCAGGGGGCAGAGGCAATCAGCCCCAGCATTTT.

This chain links TRBV2 with TRBJ1-1, with D hard to call. CDR3 length: 14 residues. V was cut by 8 bases and J by 6 bases, with 19 bases left in between. Germline assignment: CDR1 SNHLY and CDR2 FYNNEI. Here the CDR3 reads CASQRSGGVPEAFF. The CDR3 DNA follows: TGTGCCAGCCAAAGGTCGGGAGGTGTCCCTGAAGCTTTCTTT.

Only a few counts were recorded for this clonotype. The rearrangement links TRBV15 to TRBJ1-5; a possible D gene is TRBD1 (5 bases). The germline CDR1 and CDR2 sequences are LNHNV and YYDKDF (reference sequence). This CDR3 is 16 amino acids long. Trimming left V 0 bases short and J 0 bases short, with 9 bases between. CDR3 loop: CATSRDRGFSNQPQHF. The CDR3 nucleotides read TGTGCCACCAGCAGAGATAGGGGATTTAGCAATCAGCCCCAGCATTTT.

This clonotype was observed a handful of times. This rearrangement joins TRBV5-1 to TRBJ2-1, with D hard to call. Germline lookup yields CDR1 SGHRS and CDR2 YFSETQ. This CDR3 has 13 residues. V was pared by 3 bases and J by 2 bases, with 6 bases between. The CDR3: CASSYGPYNEQFF. For the CDR3, the DNA is TGCGCCAGCAGCTACGGGCCCTACAATGAGCAGTTCTTC.

The chain recombines TRBV5-4 with TRBJ2-5; TRBD1 is a possible D gene (5 bases). The CDR3 totals 12 residues. Trimming removed 0 bases at V and 9 bases at J, with 9 bases between. Germline V CDR1 and CDR2: SGHNT, YYREEE (reference sequence). CDR3 residues: CASSLVGRAQYF. As DNA, the CDR3 is TGTGCCAGCAGCTTGGTCGGCAGGGCCCAGTACTTC.

On this clonotype itself: Germline and junction disagree at one end, which may indicate a read error. This chain links TRBV7-7 with TRBJ1-2; D gene ambiguous. The assigned J gene may be wrong: the sequence end matches TRBJ2-7 better. The CDR3 contains 13 residues. Germline loops: CDR1 SSHAT, CDR2 FNYEAQ (reference sequence). CDR3 loop: CASSLDRAYEQYF. The CDR3, as DNA: TGTGCTAGCAGCTTGGATAGGGCCTACGAGCAGTACTTC.

With respect to this clonotype: An end of the junction differs from the germline gene, which may be a read error. The chain uses TRBV20-1 and TRBJ2-7, with 12 bases lining up with TRBD1. This CDR3 region has 13 residues. In germline, CDR1 is DFQATT, CDR2 SNEGSKA (reference sequence). Here the CDR3 DNA reads TGCGGTGCTAGGGGACAGGGGGCGAGGGAGCAGTACTTC. Translated: CGARGQGAREQYF.

This clonotype was found many times. The genes are TRBV6-1 and TRBJ2-7; possible D gene TRBD2, 7 bases. V was cut by 8 bases and J by 1 base, with 18 bases left in between. The germline V gene has CDR1 MNHNS and CDR2 SASEGT. CDR3 size: 15 residues. CDR3 residues: CASEGEGPQSYEQYF. The CDR3 nucleotides are TGTGCCAGCGAGGGGGAGGGGCCTCAATCCTACGAGCAGTACTTC.

This clonotype occurred a few times. J is TRBJ2-7 and V is TRBV29-1, with D unclear. This CDR3 has 11 residues. The germline V and J ends were trimmed by 7 bases and 3 bases, with 10 bases remaining between them. The germline CDR1 and CDR2 sequences are SQVTM and ANQGSEA. This CDR3 reads CSARLDYEQYF. The CDR3 DNA sequence: TGCAGCGCTCGCCTGGACTACGAGCAGTACTTC.

The rearrangement joins TRBV5-1 to TRBJ2-1, with 11 nucleotides matching TRBD2. Germline values: CDR1 SGHRS, CDR2 YFSETQ. The CDR3 contains 20 residues. The J segment lost 11 bases and the V segment lost 0 bases, leaving 22 bases of the junction unmatched. The CDR3 is CASSLALAGGPVTGATQQFF. CDR3 sequence (DNA): TGCGCCAGCAGCTTGGCCCTAGCGGGAGGACCAGTGACAGGGGCCACACAGCAGTTCTTC.

The rearrangement joins TRBV11-2 to TRBJ2-2; 8 bases match TRBD2. CDR3 length: 17 amino acids. The V gene end was trimmed by 1 base and the J gene end by 6 bases; junction bases not matched to a gene: 10. Germline lookup yields CDR1 SGHAT and CDR2 FQNNGV. The CDR3 coding sequence is TGTGCCAGCAGCTTAGGGGGAAAGCGGGAGAGATCCGGGGAGCTGTTTTTT. As protein: CASSLGGKRERSGELFF.

This rearrangement joins TRBV29-1 to TRBJ2-1, with 7 bases matching TRBD1. With 5 bases clipped from V and 2 bases from J, the junction kept 9 bases outside the gene matches. The CDR3 is made up of 15 amino acids. Germline assignment: CDR1 SQVTM and CDR2 ANQGSEA. The CDR3 protein is CSVCADRDTYNEQFF. CDR3 bases: TGCAGCGTTTGCGCCGACAGGGACACCTACAATGAGCAGTTCTTC.

This clonotype was picked up many times. V usage is TRBV29-1 and J usage is TRBJ1-5, with D perhaps matching TRBD1 (5 bases). CDR3 length: 13 amino acids. The ends were cut back, 6 bases at V and 7 bases at J, with 16 bases in the middle. Germline V gives CDR1 SQVTM, CDR2 ANQGSEA. This CDR3 is CSVGDAEAQPQHF. The CDR3 DNA follows: TGCAGCGTAGGGGACGCCGAGGCACAGCCCCAGCATTTT.

Comment on this clonotype: A much bigger clone sits one base away, suggesting this may be a read error. The genes are TRBV6-1 and TRBJ2-7, with a weak D call TRBD2 (5 bases). The CDR3 is made up of 13 amino acids. The V gene's germline CDR1 is MNHNS and CDR2 SASEGT. Trimming took 6 bases from V and 5 from J, leaving 14 bases between them. The CDR3 loop reads CASSPREGHEQYF. The CDR3 DNA reads as TGTGCCAGCAGCCCCCGTGAGGGCCACGAGCAGTACTTC.

The J gene is TRBJ2-7, the V gene TRBV4-1; 12 bases agree with TRBD2. The V gene end was trimmed by 6 bases and the J gene end by 5 bases; junction bases not matched to a gene: 2. Germline lookup yields CDR1 MGHRA and CDR2 YSYEKL. The CDR3 sequence is 13 residues long. As DNA, the CDR3 is TGCGCCAGCAGGACTAGCGGGGGAGACGAGCAGTACTTC. It yields the protein CASRTSGGDEQYF.

This sequence joins TRBV20-1 and TRBJ2-1, with 10 bases that match TRBD1. Germline CDR1 and CDR2: DFQATT and SNEGSKA (reference sequence). V trimming: 6 bases; J trimming: 9 bases; junction bases outside the gene matches: 8. This CDR3 spans 13 amino acids. The CDR3 loop reads CSAPGTGDSEQFF. In DNA form, the CDR3 reads TGCAGTGCCCCCGGGACAGGGGATAGTGAGCAGTTCTTC.

This clonotype was seen at least ten times. The rearrangement uses TRBV6-2 or TRBV6-3 and TRBJ2-6; D is undetermined. Germline lookup yields CDR1 MNHEY and CDR2 SVGEGT. V was clipped by 2 bases and J by 0 bases, with 5 bases between them. CDR3 length: 15 amino acids. The CDR3 protein is CASSYSSSGANVLTF. The CDR3 bases are TGTGCCAGCAGTTACAGCTCCTCTGGGGCCAACGTCCTGACTTTC.

J is TRBJ2-3 and V is TRBV20-1; 9 bases line up with TRBD2. In germline, CDR1 is DFQATT, CDR2 SNEGSKA (reference sequence). J was trimmed by 2 bases and V by 6 bases; bases with no gene match: 12. CDR3 length: 16 amino acids. This chain's CDR3 is CSAPSGASGTTDTQYF. CDR3 DNA sequence: TGCAGTGCCCCTAGCGGTGCTAGCGGGACCACAGATACGCAGTATTTT.

On this clonotype itself: The CDR3 ends on some other residue instead of the conserved phenylalanine or tryptophan, so this is likely a read error. This chain uses TRBV15 with TRBJ2-1, with D unresolved. V gave up 0 bases and J gave up 3 bases, with 6 bases separating them. Germline V lookup: CDR1 LNHNV, CDR2 YYDKDF (reference sequence). This CDR3 has 14 residues. Here the CDR3 DNA reads TGTGCCACCAGCAGAGACCTAAGCTACAATGAGCAGTTCAGA. The encoded protein is CATSRDLSYNEQFR.

This chain uses TRBV15 with TRBJ2-7; perhaps TRBD2 as D (5 bases). V lost 5 bases to trimming and J lost 7 bases, with 12 bases between them. CDR1 is LNHNV, CDR2 YYDKDF, per germline (reference sequence). The CDR3 has 12 residues. The CDR3 DNA reads as TGTGCCACCAGCGATGGGTCGGGGGAGCAGTACTTC. Amino acids: CATSDGSGEQYF.

Worth noting for this clonotype: No DNA is shown, since the ends of the CDR3 on it are uncertain; the CDR3 is the one TCRdb lists. The chain joins TRBV20-1 to TRBJ1-1; the table's D call of TRBD1 was not tested on the DNA. The CDR3 spans 22 residues, counting both ends. Germline-derived CDR1 and CDR2 are DFQATT and SNEGSKA (reference sequence). The CDR3: CSASSGWSYNEQFFGPGTEAFF.

This clonotype has at least ten counts. The chain recombines TRBV7-8 with TRBJ1-1; no clear D gene. Trimming took 1 base from V and 2 from J, leaving 5 bases between them. CDR1 is SGHVS and CDR2 is FQNEAQ in the germline V gene. The CDR3 totals 13 residues. In nucleotides, the CDR3 is TGTGCCAGCAGCTTAGAGCTAAACACTGAAGCTTTCTTT. This encodes CASSLELNTEAFF. Full variable domain (outside the CDR3, taken from reference TRBV7-8 and TRBJ1-1): GAGVSQSPRYKVAKRGQDVALRCDPISGHVSLFWYQQALGQGPEFLTYFQNEAQLDKSGLPSDRFFAERPEGSVSTLKIQRTQQEDSAVYLCASSLELNTEAFFGQGTRLTVV.